The rows below give T cell receptor beta chains drawn from one sample of a study of T cell repertoires in cytomegalovirus infection. No antigen has been identified for these receptors. TCRdb called the reads again in MiXCR, with one record for every CDR3 protein. The repertoire holds about 350,000 distinct CDR3 sequences, with nearly 35% as singletons. Source: cultured PBMCs, taken from culture after CMV antigen stimulation. The receptors derive from a human donor in good health (CMV status not recorded). Some clones in this sample may be carry-over from other donors' samples. CDR3s include the opening cysteine and the closing phenylalanine or tryptophan. A D gene is named only where the DNA matches it firmly. Clone size appears in some rows only: once, few, many, or a class for an expanded clone.

j_gene	v_gene	abundance	d_gene	CDR3nt	CDR3aa
TRBJ1-2	TRBV12-3/TRBV12-4	few	NA	TGTGCCAGCAGTTTAGACCACGGGTACACCTTC	CASSLDHGYTF
TRBJ2-1	TRBV15	NA	TRBD2	TGTGCCACCAGCAATGAGCGGGAGGGCCAAAATGAGCAGTTCTTC	CATSNEREGQNEQFF
TRBJ2-2	TRBV12-3/TRBV12-4	few	NA	TGTGCCAGCAGTTTGGCTGTTCAGGGGACGAACACCGGGGAGCTGTTTTTT	CASSLAVQGTNTGELFF
TRBJ2-5	TRBV6-1	NA	TRBD2	TGTGCCAGCAGTAAGGGACTAGCGACCCAAGAGACCCAGTACTTC	CASSKGLATQETQYF
TRBJ1-1	TRBV6-1	few	TRBD1	TGTGCCAGCTCCTGGGACAGGGATTTGAACACTGAAGCTTTCTTT	CASSWDRDLNTEAFF
TRBJ1-2	TRBV28	NA	NA	TGTGCCAGCAGTCTCTCGAACAGGGCCGCCTATGGCTACACCTTC	CASSLSNRAAYGYTF
TRBJ1-6	TRBV28	NA	NA	TGTGCCAGCAGTTTTTCGGGAGCCGCCGTGGATCGCCCCCTCCACTTT	CASSFSGAAVDRPLHF
TRBJ2-3	TRBV7-4	once	TRBD2	TGTGCCAGCAACCGGGAACTAGCGGACACAGATACGCAGTATTTT	CASNRELADTDTQYF
TRBJ1-1	TRBV12-3/TRBV12-4	NA	TRBD1	TGTGCCAGCAGTTTGGAAGACAGGGCTGAAGCTTTCTTT	CASSLEDRAEAFF
TRBJ1-2	TRBV6-2/TRBV6-3	NA	NA	TGTGCCAGCAGTTTCGCTTCAGGGGAAGGCTACACCTTC	CASSFASGEGYTF
TRBJ2-1	TRBV20-1	once	TRBD2	TGCAGTGCGCCAAGGCGGGAGAGCAATGAGCAGTTCTTC	CSAPRRESNEQFF
TRBJ2-1	TRBV19	few	NA	TGTGCCAGTAGCCCGAGCGGAGGCTCCTACAATGAGCAGTTCTTC	CASSPSGGSYNEQFF
TRBJ2-3	TRBV7-2	few	TRBD2	TGTGCCAGCAGCAGAGGAGCGGGAAACACAGATACGCAGTATTTT	CASSRGAGNTDTQYF
TRBJ2-2	TRBV7-2	many	TRBD1	TGTGCCAGCAGCCCTGGGGGACAGGGGAACACCGGGGAGCTGTTTTTT	CASSPGGQGNTGELFF
TRBJ1-2	TRBV20-1	NA	NA	TGCAGTGCCCACCCCGGGGAGAACTATGGCTACACCTTC	CSAHPGENYGYTF
TRBJ1-4	TRBV29-1	NA	TRBD1	TGCAGCGTGTATATAGGACAGGGCCAGGAAAAACTGTTTTTT	CSVYIGQGQEKLFF
TRBJ2-7	TRBV4-1	few	NA	TGCGCCAGCAGCCAGGAGACAGCCTACGAGCAGTACTTC	CASSQETAYEQYF
TRBJ1-1	TRBV6-6	NA	NA	TGTGCCAGCAGTTCCAGGGGAGGGGACTCCGAAGCTTTCTTT	CASSSRGGDSEAFF
TRBJ1-1	TRBV12-3/TRBV12-4	many	NA	TGTGCCAGTGGTTGGGACACTGAAGCTTTCTTT	CASGWDTEAFF
TRBJ2-1	TRBV11-3	NA	TRBD2	TGTGCCAGCAGCTTAAATCTAGCGGGGTCCTACAATGAGCAGTTCTTC	CASSLNLAGSYNEQFF
TRBJ2-7	TRBV28	NA	NA	TGTGCCAGCGGCCCCCTTTACGAGCAGTACTTC	CASGPLYEQYF
TRBJ2-1	TRBV7-6	few	TRBD2	TGTGCCAGCAGCTTAGCTTGGTTGGGGGTGACTAGCGGATACAATGAGCAGTTCTTC	CASSLAWLGVTSGYNEQFF
TRBJ1-1	TRBV14	many	NA	TGTGCCAGCAGCCAAGTGGCGGGTTACACTGAAGCTTTCTTT	CASSQVAGYTEAFF
TRBJ1-1	TRBV28	once	NA	TGTGCCAGCAGACCCGGGGCGGGGGGGCAGCACACTGAAGCTTTCTTT	CASRPGAGGQHTEAFF
TRBJ1-1	TRBV28	NA	TRBD1	TGTGCCAGCAGCACAGGGGGGGACGCTTTCTTT	CASSTGGDAFF
TRBJ2-5	TRBV6-5	few	TRBD1	TGTGCCAGCAGTTCACAGGGGTTCCAAGAGACCCAGTACTTC	CASSSQGFQETQYF
TRBJ1-4	TRBV6-6	NA	NA	TGTGCCAGTAGGAATAATGAAAAACTGTTTTTT	CASRNNEKLFF
TRBJ1-5	TRBV7-2	few	TRBD1	TGTGCCAGCAGCGTAAGGACAGGGCACAATCAGCCCCAGCATTTT	CASSVRTGHNQPQHF
TRBJ2-3	TRBV7-2	few	TRBD2	TGTGCCAGCAGCTTAGTTGGGCGGACTAGCGGGAGAAGCATAGATACGCAGTATTTT	CASSLVGRTSGRSIDTQYF
TRBJ1-1	TRBV7-2	many	TRBD1	TGTGCCAGCAGCTCAAGGACAGGGTTGGCTGAAGCTTTCTTT	CASSSRTGLAEAFF
TRBJ2-3	TRBV7-2	NA	NA	TGTGCCAGCAGCCCCCCCTGGAGCACAGATACGCAGTATTTT	CASSPPWSTDTQYF
TRBJ1-5	TRBV25-1	NA	NA	TGTGCCAGCAGTGATACGGGAAGGGCGTCGCCCCAGCATTTT	CASSDTGRASPQHF
TRBJ1-5	TRBV7-2	NA	TRBD1	TGTGCCAGCAGCTTACGGACAGGGCTCAATCAGCCCCAGCATTTT	CASSLRTGLNQPQHF
TRBJ2-7	TRBV28	NA	NA	TGTGCCAGCAGCGCCGACTTGCTCTACGAGCAGTACTTC	CASSADLLYEQYF
TRBJ1-4	TRBV12-3/TRBV12-4	few	NA	TGTGCCAGCAGTTTTGGTGGAAGCGGACTGTTTTTT	CASSFGGSGLFF
TRBJ1-1	TRBV7-8	NA	NA	TGTGCCAGCTTGTATACAAACTCTGAAGCTTTCTTT	CASLYTNSEAFF
TRBJ2-4	TRBV28	NA	NA	TGTGCCAGCAGTGAAGGGCCCTTAGGGAGTCGGGCTAACATTCAGTACTTC	CASSEGPLGSRANIQYF
TRBJ2-5	TRBV24-1	NA	NA	TGTGCCACCAGTGCCGAGTACCAAGAGACCCAGTACTTC	CATSAEYQETQYF
TRBJ2-5	TRBV10-3	NA	NA	TGTGCCATCAGTGCGGGTGACTCGGGGGAGACCCAGTACTTC	CAISAGDSGETQYF
TRBJ1-3	TRBV10-2	once	NA	TGCGCCAGCAGTGAAATCGGGTCGGGAAACACCATATATTTT	CASSEIGSGNTIYF